The 22 T cell receptor beta chains in this list originate from one sample, sequenced in a study of beta chain features in type 1 diabetes. The whole isolated RNA underwent reverse transcription, so sequencing captured expressed TCRB transcripts. The data were produced by immunoSEQ multiplex PCR, yet TCRdb's version contains in-frame clones alone and is incomplete. The profile shows under 500,000 clones, 30% of them singletons. Sequenced input: naive CD4+ T cells from blood. The receptors were gathered from a man aged 18 to 29 in good health.

The chain couples TRBV29-1 to TRBJ2-2; no definite D call. The germline V gene has CDR1 SQVTM and CDR2 ANQGSEA. Trimming stripped 1 base from V and 7 bases from J, with 10 bases between. The CDR3 runs 13 residues. The CDR3 nucleotides are TGCAGCGTTGAAGGTCCCAGATACGGGGAGCTGTTTTTT. Translated: CSVEGPRYGELFF.

Notes on this clone: An end of the junction does not agree with germline; a read error may underlie this. The chain is built from TRBV29-1 and TRBJ2-7; no definite D call. The CDR3 totals 11 residues. Per the germline V gene, CDR1 is SQVTM and CDR2 is ANQGSEA. The CDR3 DNA is TGCAGCGTTGAAGAATCGGGCCTCCTACGCTTC. Its protein product is CSVEESGLLRF.

V and J are TRBV6-6 and TRBJ2-1; a weak D match, TRBD1 (6 bases). This CDR3 is built from 11 residues. Deletions cut 6 bases from V and 10 bases from J, with 10 bases between. Germline assignment: CDR1 MNHNY and CDR2 SVGAGI (reference sequence). The chain's CDR3 is CASRVGQEQFF. In nucleotides, the CDR3 is TGTGCCAGCAGAGTAGGACAGGAGCAGTTCTTC.

This chain uses TRBV19 with TRBJ2-5, with D perhaps matching TRBD1 (5 bases). CDR3 length: 11 amino acids. V lost 6 bases to trimming and J lost 5 bases, with 7 bases between them. CDR1 and CDR2 from the germline V gene are LNHDA and SQIVND (reference sequence). CDR3 DNA: TGTGCCAGTAGGGGGCCGGAGACCCAGTACTTC. Its protein is CASRGPETQYF. The full variable domain, in which reference TRBV19 and TRBJ2-5 provide the parts outside the CDR3, is DGGITQSPKYLFRKEGQNVTLSCEQNLNHDAMYWYRQDPGQGLRLIYYSQIVNDFQKGDIAEGYSVSREKKESFPLTVTSAQKNPTAFYLCASRGPETQYFGPGTRLLVL.

The J gene is TRBJ2-7, the V gene TRBV28; 9 bases are a match to TRBD2. CDR1 is MDHEN, CDR2 SYDVKM, per germline. This CDR3 has 15 amino acids. After removal of 8 bases from V and 5 bases from J, the junction contained 13 bases not matched to a gene. The CDR3 nucleotides are TGTGCCAGCCCCCCTAGAGCGGGAGGCCACCACGAGCAGTACTTC. Amino acids: CASPPRAGGHHEQYF.

The V and J genes are TRBV9 and TRBJ1-1, with D tentatively TRBD1 (5 bases). Trimming removed 3 bases from V and 4 bases from J, with 16 bases in between. The length of the CDR3 is 15 residues. CDR1 is SGDLS and CDR2 is YYNGEE in the germline V gene. The chain's CDR3 is CASSASHWGGTEAFF. The CDR3, as DNA: TGTGCCAGCAGCGCATCGCATTGGGGGGGCACTGAAGCTTTCTTT.

The chain links TRBV4-1 to TRBJ1-3, with D unresolved. Trimming took off 1 base at V and 0 bases at J, with 13 bases between the two ends. This CDR3 is built from 17 residues. Germline CDR1 is MGHRA and CDR2 is YSYEKL. The CDR3: CASSQAWTALSGNTIYF. The CDR3 DNA is TGCGCCAGCAGCCAAGCCTGGACCGCGCTCTCTGGAAACACCATATATTTT.

The chain carries TRBV5-4 and TRBJ2-5, with 9 bases lining up with TRBD2. The trim removed 2 bases at V and 5 bases at J, leaving 10 bases unmatched. CDR1 is SGHNT and CDR2 is YYREEE in the germline V gene (reference sequence). The CDR3 is made up of 16 amino acids. The CDR3 DNA follows: TGTGCCAGCAGCTTAAGAATAGCGGGAGCGGGGGAGACCCAGTACTTC. Translating gives CASSLRIAGAGETQYF.

The sample holds a few counts of this clone. The J gene is TRBJ1-5, the V gene TRBV7-2; possibly TRBD1 for D (5 bases). Germline V gene sequence: CDR1 SGHTA, CDR2 FQGNSA. The V end lost 4 bases, the J end lost 4 bases, and 8 bases lay between the germline ends. The CDR3 extends over 13 amino acids. CDR3 in DNA: TGTGCCAGCAGCTGGGGACCAAATCAGCCCCAGCATTTT. The encoded protein is CASSWGPNQPQHF.

J is TRBJ2-7 and V is TRBV14, with D tentatively TRBD2 (6 bases). With 4 bases removed from V and 0 bases from J, the gap between germline ends came to 10 bases. This CDR3 contains 14 residues. Germline CDR1 is SGHDN and CDR2 is FVKESK. The CDR3 region is CASSRGLPSYEQYF. The CDR3 region has the DNA TGTGCCAGCAGCCGAGGACTACCCTCCTACGAGCAGTACTTC.

This chain joins TRBV15 and TRBJ2-7, with TRBD1 matching over 7 bases. CDR1 LNHNV and CDR2 YYDKDF come from the germline V gene (reference sequence). Losses at the gene ends were 4 bases for V and 2 bases for J; bases not matched to a gene: 5. This CDR3 has 14 amino acids. Here the CDR3 DNA reads TGTGCCACCAGCATGAACAGGGGCCCCTACGAGCAGTACTTC. Its protein is CATSMNRGPYEQYF.

The chain recombines TRBV2 with TRBJ2-1; 7 nucleotides match TRBD1. CDR3 length equals 12 residues. Germline V gene sequence: CDR1 SNHLY, CDR2 FYNNEI. J was trimmed by 13 bases and V by 6 bases; bases with no gene match: 9. CDR3 nucleotides: TGTGCCAGCAGGGGGGACAGCGAAACCCAGTTCTTC. Translated, it gives CASRGDSETQFF.

The rearrangement uses TRBV11-2 and TRBJ2-4; TRBD2 matches 15 bases. Germline loops: CDR1 SGHAT, CDR2 FQNNGV. V lost 5 bases and J lost 7; bases outside the gene matches: 9. This CDR3 is built from 17 residues. In DNA, the CDR3 is TGTGCCAGCAGCCCAGGGACTAGCGGGAGGTTGGGCAACATTCAGTACTTC. Residues: CASSPGTSGRLGNIQYF. Full variable domain (rest looked up from reference TRBV11-2 and TRBJ2-4): EAGVAQSPRYKIIEKRQSVAFWCNPISGHATLYWYQQILGQGPKLLIQFQNNGVVDDSQLPKDRFSAERLKGVDSTLKIQPAKLEDSAVYLCASSPGTSGRLGNIQYFGAGTRLSVL.

The genes are TRBV4-1 and TRBJ2-5; TRBD1 agrees at 9 bases. This CDR3 spans 15 amino acids. V shed 4 bases and J 2 bases; nucleotides not matched to a gene: 5. Germline CDR1 and CDR2: MGHRA and YSYEKL. The CDR3 coding sequence is TGCGCCAGCAGCCTCCGGGGACAGGGACAAGAGACCCAGTACTTC. As protein: CASSLRGQGQETQYF.

This clone turned up a few times. The chain employs TRBV29-1 and TRBJ2-1; a weak D match, TRBD1 (5 bases). Looked up from germline, CDR1 is SQVTM and CDR2 is ANQGSEA. V was clipped by 0 bases and J by 7 bases, with 10 bases between them. The CDR3 contains 13 residues. CDR3 sequence reads: CSVEDRVRNEQFF. CDR3 DNA: TGCAGCGTTGAAGACAGGGTAAGAAATGAGCAGTTCTTC.

The chain has TRBV7-6 and TRBJ2-7; possibly TRBD1 for D (5 bases). Germline lookup yields CDR1 SGHVS and CDR2 FNYEAQ. With 1 base removed from V and 3 bases from J, the gap between germline ends came to 10 bases. This CDR3 comprises 14 residues. CDR3 nucleotides: TGTGCCAGCAGCTTAGGAATCGACAGCTACGAGCAGTACTTC. It specifies CASSLGIDSYEQYF.

V gene TRBV30 combines with J gene TRBJ2-1, with TRBD2 matching over 12 bases. Germline CDR1 reads GTSNPN; CDR2 reads SVGIG (reference sequence). V gave up 4 bases and J gave up 9 bases; unmatched junction bases: 13. The CDR3 is made up of 16 amino acids. CDR3 residues: CAWTLRTSGTFREQFF. The CDR3 nucleotides read TGTGCCTGGACCCTTCGGACTAGCGGGACATTTCGTGAGCAGTTCTTC.

This clone has more than one count but fewer than ten. CDR3 region: CASSPTYGLAADTQYF. The CDR3 DNA sequence: TGTGCCAGCAGCCCGACGTATGGACTAGCAGCAGATACGCAGTATTTT. The chain couples TRBV7-2 to TRBJ2-3; 8 bases are a match to TRBD2. V trimming: 5 bases; J trimming: 4 bases; junction bases outside the gene matches: 11. CDR1 and CDR2 (germline): SGHTA, FQGNSA. The CDR3 spans 16 residues.

Notes on this clone: The germline gene is not matched at one end of the junction; a read error may be the cause. This chain connects TRBV7-7 to TRBJ2-1; TRBD1 agrees at 7 bases. Per germline, CDR1 SSHAT and CDR2 FNYEAQ (reference sequence). The CDR3 is 13 amino acids. The DNA of the CDR3 is TGTGCTAGCAGCTCGCGACAGGGACATGAGCAGTTCTTC. The encoded protein is CASSSRQGHEQFF.

The chain links TRBV29-1 to TRBJ2-3, with TRBD2 matching over 12 bases. V lost 2 bases to trimming and J lost 5 bases; unmatched junction nucleotides: 2. Germline assignment: CDR1 SQVTM and CDR2 ANQGSEA. The CDR3 spans 14 residues. CDR3 bases: TGCAGCGTTGAACCGGGACTAGCGGGAGATACGCAGTATTTT. Protein: CSVEPGLAGDTQYF.

This clone was picked up a small number of times. V gene TRBV5-6 combines with J gene TRBJ2-1, with D uncertain. This CDR3 is built from 12 residues. V lost 3 bases, J lost 6 bases, and 7 bases lay in between. Germline V CDR1 and CDR2: SGHDT, YYEEEE. The DNA for the CDR3 is TGTGCCAGCAGCTCCCATATCAATGAGCAGTTCTTC. Encoded protein: CASSSHINEQFF. Full variable domain (missing parts from reference TRBV5-6 and TRBJ2-1): DAGVTQSPTHLIKTRGQQVTLRCSPKSGHDTVSWYQQALGQGPQFIFQYYEEEERQRGNFPDRFSGHQFPNYSSELNVNALLLGDSALYLCASSSHINEQFFGPGTRLTVL.

The V and J genes are TRBV27 and TRBJ2-5; D assignment may be TRBD1 or TRBD2 (7 bases each). This CDR3 is built from 11 residues. Germline CDR1 MNHEY, CDR2 SMNVEV (reference sequence). The CDR3, as DNA: TGTGAGCCAGGGGGGGAGAGGACCCAGTACTTC. Translating it yields CEPGGERTQYF.